The 13 T cell receptor beta chains below all came from one sample that was sequenced in a study of PD-1 blockade in classical Hodgkin lymphoma. Described time point: cycle 4 day 1 (C4D1), after less than 7 weeks of nivolumab. Relapse after autologous stem cell transplantation occurred in every patient, and brentuximab vedotin exposure varied. The protocol was immunoSEQ multiplex PCR, while the TCRdb copy is restricted to in-frame clones and leaves out a portion. This table holds 16,000 or so clones, under 90% found once. Sequenced here: peripheral blood mononuclear cells (PBMCs), sampled before the fourth cycle of nivolumab. These receptors were obtained from a human donor with classical Hodgkin lymphoma.

V is TRBV9 and J is TRBJ1-2; D not resolved. V lost 2 bases and J 7 bases, leaving 15 bases between the germline ends. CDR1 is SGDLS and CDR2 is YYNGEE in the germline V gene. This CDR3 region has 14 residues. CDR3 protein: CASSVGLKGAGYTF. CDR3 DNA: TGTGCCAGCAGCGTCGGACTGAAGGGTGCTGGCTACACCTTC.

This chain links TRBV14 with TRBJ2-3; perhaps D is TRBD1 or TRBD2 (5 bases each). The V end lost 8 bases, the J end lost 7 bases, and 7 bases lay between the germline ends. This CDR3 region has 10 residues. Germline V CDR1 and CDR2: SGHDN, FVKESK. This CDR3 reads CASGGYTQYF. CDR3 coding DNA: TGTGCCAGCGGGGGTTATACGCAGTATTTT.

This chain links TRBV6-6 with TRBJ2-7; unclear D gene. The CDR3 loop spans 13 amino acids. Germline lookup yields CDR1 MNHNY and CDR2 SVGAGI (reference sequence). Trimming took off 1 base at V and 4 bases at J, with 8 bases between the two ends. CDR3 sequence: CASSYLVGYEQYF. In nucleotides, the CDR3 is TGTGCCAGCAGTTACTTAGTAGGGTACGAGCAGTACTTC.

In this sample, this clone turned up a few times. The genes are TRBV5-1 and TRBJ1-2; 11 bases match TRBD1. The V and J ends lost 4 bases and 1 base, in that order; junction bases with no gene match: 6. In germline, CDR1 is SGHRS, CDR2 YFSETQ. There are 16 residues in the CDR3. The CDR3 loop reads CASSQTGTGGNYGYTF. The CDR3 region has the DNA TGCGCCAGCAGCCAAACCGGGACAGGGGGTAACTATGGCTACACCTTC.

This clone was counted once. The J gene is TRBJ1-3, the V gene TRBV7-9, with TRBD1 matching 8 bases. This CDR3 contains 13 residues. CDR1 is SEHNR, CDR2 FQNEAQ, per germline (reference sequence). The junction had 1 base not matched to a gene; V was cut back by 5 bases and J by 4 bases. CDR3 DNA sequence: TGTGCCAGCAGCCGGGACAGGGGAAACACCATATATTTT. This codes for CASSRDRGNTIYF.

The genes are TRBV10-3 and TRBJ1-5; D perhaps matches TRBD1 (5 bases). The length of the CDR3 is 12 residues. Trimming cost V 7 bases and J 4 bases, with 8 bases left between them. The V gene's germline CDR1 is ENHRY and CDR2 SYGVKD. Here the CDR3 DNA reads TGTGCCATCACTAGGGGTAATCAGCCCCAGCATTTT. Translating it yields CAITRGNQPQHF.

The sample holds a few counts of this clone. As DNA, the CDR3 is TGTGCCAGCAGCTCTCAGGAGTACACTGAAGCTTTCTTT. Protein product: CASSSQEYTEAFF. V gene TRBV7-9 combines with J gene TRBJ1-1, with unresolved D. CDR3 length: 13 residues. Germline values: CDR1 SEHNR, CDR2 FQNEAQ (reference sequence). The ends were cut back, 4 bases at V and 3 bases at J, with 9 bases in the middle.

The rearrangement uses TRBV5-1 and TRBJ2-2; D possibly corresponds to TRBD2 (5 bases). V lost 4 bases to trimming and J lost 4 bases, with 11 bases between them. The CDR3 has 14 residues. CDR1 SGHRS and CDR2 YFSETQ come from the germline V gene. The CDR3: CASSPGISTGELFF. In DNA, the CDR3 is TGCGCCAGCAGCCCCGGGATTTCCACCGGGGAGCTGTTTTTT.

This clone was picked up a small number of times. CDR3 DNA: TGCGCCAGCAGCTCGGCGGGGGACTATGGCTACACCTTC. Translated: CASSSAGDYGYTF. This chain links TRBV5-1 with TRBJ1-2; a possible D gene is TRBD1 (5 bases). V was trimmed by 3 bases and J by 3 bases, leaving 9 bases between them. Germline V lookup: CDR1 SGHRS, CDR2 YFSETQ. The CDR3 is 13 residues long.

The gene calls are TRBV5-1 and TRBJ2-2; 11 positions agree with TRBD2. CDR3 length equals 16 residues. Germline V gene lookup returns CDR1 SGHRS and CDR2 YFSETQ. V dropped 4 bases and J dropped 2; count of bases not matched to a gene: 4. This chain's CDR3 is CASSITSGGNTGELFF. The CDR3 DNA reads as TGCGCCAGCAGCATTACTAGCGGGGGTAACACCGGGGAGCTGTTTTTT.

The chain links TRBV7-8 to TRBJ1-1; D unresolved. CDR3 length: 13 amino acids. Trimming pared 1 base from V and 4 bases from J, leaving 7 bases between. CDR1 is SGHVS and CDR2 is FQNEAQ in the germline V gene. CDR3 nucleotides: TGTGCCAGCAGCTTAGTGGAGAGCACTGAAGCTTTCTTT. Translated: CASSLVESTEAFF. The complete variable domain, with remaining parts taken from reference TRBV7-8 and TRBJ1-1, reads GAGVSQSPRYKVAKRGQDVALRCDPISGHVSLFWYQQALGQGPEFLTYFQNEAQLDKSGLPSDRFFAERPEGSVSTLKIQRTQQEDSAVYLCASSLVESTEAFFGQGTRLTVV.

This chain joins TRBV4-1 and TRBJ2-5, with a weak D call TRBD2 (5 bases). The CDR3 totals 15 residues. Trimming removed 1 base from V and 9 bases from J, with 18 bases in between. CDR1 and CDR2 (germline): MGHRA, YSYEKL. The CDR3 DNA reads TGCGCCAGCAGCCAAGTTAAGGGTGAGCGGCAGGCCCAGTACTTC. This codes for CASSQVKGERQAQYF.

The table lists this clone with a count of one. Other nucleotide sequences in the sample specify the same CDR3. This chain links TRBV7-7 with TRBJ2-5; 14 bases agree with TRBD2. CDR1 is SSHAT, CDR2 FNYEAQ, per germline (reference sequence). This CDR3 has 18 amino acids. CDR3 amino acids: CAMPRTSGGIALEETQYF. CDR3 sequence (DNA): TGTGCTATGCCGAGGACTAGCGGGGGGATAGCACTCGAAGAGACCCAGTACTTC.